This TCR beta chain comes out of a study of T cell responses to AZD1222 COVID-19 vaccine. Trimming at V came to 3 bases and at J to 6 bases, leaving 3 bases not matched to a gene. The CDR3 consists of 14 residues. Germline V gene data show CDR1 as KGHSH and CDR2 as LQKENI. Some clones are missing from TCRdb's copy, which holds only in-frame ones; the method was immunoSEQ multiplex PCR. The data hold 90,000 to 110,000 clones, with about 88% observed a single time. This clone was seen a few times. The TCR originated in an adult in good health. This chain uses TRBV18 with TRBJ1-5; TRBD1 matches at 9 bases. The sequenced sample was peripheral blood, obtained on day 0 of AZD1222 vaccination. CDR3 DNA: TGTGCCAGCTCACCGGGACAGGGAGTTCAGCCCCAGCATTTT. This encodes CASSPGQGVQPQHF.